Listed below are T cell receptor beta chains from one sample, sequenced in a study of T cell responses to AZD1222 COVID-19 vaccine. Measured with immunoSEQ multiplex PCR; TCRdb has only the in-frame clones, and not every one. The sample has approximately 60,000 clones; about 79% are singletons. The material was peripheral blood, obtained on day 0 of AZD1222 vaccination. Every receptor here comes from an adult in good health. The CDR3 runs from the conserved cysteine through the conserved F or W. The order of the fields is clone size, V gene, D gene, J gene, CDR3 protein, CDR3 DNA. The D gene is left open where the match is weak. Rows give clone size only sometimes, using once, few, many, or a class for an expanded clone.

size: once; V: TRBV25-1; D: NA; J: TRBJ1-4; CDR3: CASSIPGVEKLFF; DNA: TGTGCCAGCAGCATACCAGGGGTTGAAAAACTGTTTTTT
size: NA; V: TRBV7-2; D: NA; J: TRBJ2-7; CDR3: CASSAKGAGVRQYF; DNA: TGTGCCAGCAGCGCAAAGGGGGCGGGAGTTAGGCAGTACTTC
size: NA; V: TRBV19; D: NA; J: TRBJ1-5; CDR3: CASRWRGESNQPQHF; DNA: TGTGCCAGTAGGTGGCGGGGTGAGAGCAATCAGCCCCAGCATTTT
size: NA; V: TRBV18; D: TRBD1; J: TRBJ2-5; CDR3: CASSPGDRAIETQYF; DNA: TGTGCCAGCTCACCCGGGGACAGGGCGATTGAGACCCAGTACTTC
size: once; V: TRBV7-2; D: NA; J: TRBJ1-3; CDR3: CASSLVRGGLSTIYF; DNA: TGTGCCAGCAGCTTAGTGCGTGGTGGACTGTCCACCATATATTTT
size: NA; V: TRBV15; D: NA; J: TRBJ1-2; CDR3: CATSRDHAADYGYTF; DNA: TGTGCCACCAGCAGAGATCATGCTGCGGACTATGGCTACACCTTC
size: NA; V: TRBV4-3; D: NA; J: TRBJ1-1; CDR3: CASSQEVGNTEAFF; DNA: TGCGCCAGCAGCCAAGAAGTCGGCAACACTGAAGCTTTCTTT
size: NA; V: TRBV5-6; D: TRBD2; J: TRBJ2-1; CDR3: CASSLVAGGVVNEQFF; DNA: TGTGCCAGCAGCTTGGTAGCGGGAGGGGTCGTGAATGAGCAGTTCTTC
size: NA; V: TRBV6-5; D: NA; J: TRBJ1-4; CDR3: CASRDVNEKLFF; DNA: TGTGCCAGCAGGGACGTAAATGAAAAACTGTTTTTT
size: NA; V: TRBV5-1; D: NA; J: TRBJ2-1; CDR3: CASSLDEKNEQFF; DNA: TGCGCCAGCAGCTTGGACGAAAAAAATGAGCAGTTCTTC
size: NA; V: TRBV30; D: TRBD2; J: TRBJ2-1; CDR3: CAWTSGYNEQFF; DNA: TGTGCCTGGACTAGCGGCTACAATGAGCAGTTCTTC
size: NA; V: TRBV3-1/TRBV3-2; D: NA; J: TRBJ2-1; CDR3: CASSQVRGSYNEQFF; DNA: TGTGCCAGCAGCCAAGTACGAGGATCCTACAATGAGCAGTTCTTC
size: NA; V: TRBV11-3; D: NA; J: TRBJ2-3; CDR3: CASSLRTRADTQYF; DNA: TGTGCCAGCAGCTTAAGAACCCGGGCCGATACGCAGTATTTT
size: NA; V: TRBV12-5; D: TRBD1; J: TRBJ1-1; CDR3: CASGSQGRGTEAFF; DNA: TGTGCTAGTGGTTCCCAGGGCAGGGGGACTGAAGCTTTCTTT
size: NA; V: TRBV7-9; D: NA; J: TRBJ1-2; CDR3: CASRSVGAIGYTF; DNA: TGTGCCAGCAGGAGTGTTGGGGCGATTGGCTACACCTTC
size: NA; V: TRBV29-1; D: TRBD1; J: TRBJ1-4; CDR3: CSVGGGTGSNEKLFF; DNA: TGCAGCGTTGGAGGGGGGACAGGGTCTAATGAAAAACTGTTTTTT
size: NA; V: TRBV5-1; D: NA; J: TRBJ2-2; CDR3: CASSLQQYTGELFF; DNA: TGCGCCAGCAGCTTGCAACAGTACACCGGGGAGCTGTTTTTT
size: NA; V: TRBV7-9; D: NA; J: TRBJ2-7; CDR3: CASSFLDEQYF; DNA: TGTGCCAGCAGCTTTCTTGACGAGCAGTACTTC
size: once; V: TRBV4-3; D: TRBD1; J: TRBJ2-2; CDR3: CASSQATGWELFF; DNA: TGCGCCAGCAGCCAAGCGACAGGGTGGGAGCTGTTTTTT
size: NA; V: TRBV5-1; D: TRBD1; J: TRBJ1-4; CDR3: CASSPTGGEEKLFF; DNA: TGCGCCAGCAGTCCGACAGGGGGCGAAGAAAAACTGTTTTTT
size: NA; V: TRBV5-6; D: NA; J: TRBJ1-3; CDR3: CASSLVEAGNTIYF; DNA: TGTGCCAGCAGCCTCGTCGAAGCTGGAAACACCATATATTTT
size: NA; V: TRBV10-3; D: NA; J: TRBJ1-2; CDR3: CAIRGDSNYGYTF; DNA: TGTGCCATCAGGGGAGACAGTAACTATGGCTACACCTTC
size: once; V: TRBV2; D: TRBD2; J: TRBJ2-1; CDR3: CASNGLAGVSSYNEQFF; DNA: TGTGCCAGCAACGGGCTAGCGGGTGTCAGCTCCTACAATGAGCAGTTCTTC
size: NA; V: TRBV2; D: NA; J: TRBJ1-2; CDR3: CASSVDLRREGYTF; DNA: TGTGCCAGCAGTGTGGATCTCCGCAGGGAGGGCTACACCTTC
size: NA; V: TRBV30; D: TRBD1; J: TRBJ1-4; CDR3: CALDRGGEKLFF; DNA: TGTGCCTTGGACAGGGGGGGTGAAAAACTGTTTTTT
size: NA; V: TRBV4-2; D: TRBD2; J: TRBJ2-1; CDR3: CASSPAQLAGYNEQFF; DNA: TGTGCCAGCAGCCCCGCCCAGCTAGCGGGCTACAATGAGCAGTTCTTC
size: NA; V: TRBV5-5; D: NA; J: TRBJ2-1; CDR3: CASSLVLLYNEQFF; DNA: TGTGCCAGCAGCTTGGTCCTACTTTACAATGAGCAGTTCTTC
size: few; V: TRBV5-1; D: NA; J: TRBJ1-3; CDR3: CASSREGNTIYF; DNA: TGCGCCAGCAGCCGAGAGGGAAACACCATATATTTT
size: NA; V: TRBV18; D: NA; J: TRBJ2-1; CDR3: CASSPPLQTYEQFF; DNA: TGTGCCAGCTCACCTCCACTACAGACTTATGAGCAGTTCTTC
size: NA; V: TRBV5-4; D: NA; J: TRBJ1-2; CDR3: CASSPMGTHRLGGYTF; DNA: TGTGCCAGCAGCCCCATGGGCACCCATAGGCTGGGTGGCTACACCTTC
size: NA; V: TRBV15; D: NA; J: TRBJ1-3; CDR3: CATSRDVFSGNTIYF; DNA: TGTGCCACCAGCAGGGATGTATTCTCTGGAAACACCATATATTTT
size: NA; V: TRBV6-2/TRBV6-3; D: NA; J: TRBJ1-5; CDR3: CASSPGSQPQHF; DNA: TGTGCCAGCAGCCCGGGCAGCCAGCCCCAGCATTTT